This T cell receptor (beta chain) stems from a study of blood T cell repertoires in COVID-19. At the level of the study: Some COVID-19 samples were acute and others convalescent; all came from the United States, Italy and Spain. In each case, the material was cDNA or gDNA derived from T cells, B-cell-depleted T cells, or PBMCs.

Authors' methods: Reference gene primer amplification gave nucleated cell count estimates. Profiled with immunoSEQ multiplex PCR; TCRdb holds only in-frame clones, not every one. That table supplies the V and J calls and clone size; D and trimming were determined from the DNA. This table holds 60,000 to 75,000 clones, approximately 85% found once. Losses at the gene ends were 7 bases for V and 2 bases for J; bases not matched to a gene: 4. Germline V lookup: CDR1 MDHEN, CDR2 SYDVKM. The CDR3 totals 14 residues. The specimen sequenced was peripheral blood. The TCR was taken from an elderly woman with active or convalescent COVID-19. The chain recombines TRBV28 with TRBJ2-7; 11 positions match TRBD2. CDR3 region: CASNLSGGAYEQYF. The CDR3 nucleotides are TGTGCCAGCAACCTTAGCGGGGGGGCCTACGAGCAGTACTTC.